This T cell receptor (beta chain) was recorded in a study of CD8+ T cells in alopecia areata. The sequencing template was cDNA reverse transcribed from extracted RNA. TCRdb's table, derived via immunoSEQ multiplex PCR, lists solely in-frame clones and lacks some. The sample holds 150,000 to 200,000 clones; roughly 60% are singletons and the top ten take just over 1%. Treatment reported: oral pan-JAK inhibitor, 5-10 mg twice daily. Material: CD4+ T cells sorted from blood, obtained at week 24, from a patient treated with tofacitinib. The clonotype originates from a human donor with alopecia areata.

DNA of the CDR3: TGCGCCAGCGGGATCACAGATACGCAGTATTTT. Translating gives CASGITDTQYF. The rearrangement links TRBV5-1 to TRBJ2-3; D gene ambiguous. V lost 7 bases and J lost 2, with 5 bases in between. This CDR3 has 11 amino acids. Germline V gene data show CDR1 as SGHRS and CDR2 as YFSETQ.